Listed here are 32 T cell receptor beta chains from one sample, sequenced in a study of identical twins. Each CDR3 protein is one row after TCRdb ran MiXCR on the 5' RACE reads. The sample lists around 1.7 million distinct CDR3 sequences, under 35% seen once, with approximately 0.29% in the top ten. Sequencing used cord blood. The origin of the receptors is a newborn girl in good health.

This clonotype was seen more than once but under ten times. J is TRBJ1-5 and V is TRBV20-1; D might be TRBD1 (5 bases). The CDR3 contains 13 residues. Trimming stripped 1 base from V and 4 bases from J, with 8 bases between. The germline V gene encodes CDR1 DFQATT and CDR2 SNEGSKA (reference sequence). CDR3 sequence: CSARAWGNQPQHF. The CDR3 DNA sequence: TGCAGTGCTAGAGCTTGGGGGAATCAGCCCCAGCATTTT.

This clonotype occurred a few times. V gene TRBV20-1 combines with J gene TRBJ2-1; 8 bases agree with TRBD2. Trimming at V came to 1 base and at J to 5 bases, leaving 4 bases not matched to a gene. Per the germline V gene, CDR1 is DFQATT and CDR2 is SNEGSKA (reference sequence). This CDR3 contains 14 residues. For the CDR3, the DNA is TGCAGTGCTAGAGCTTCGGGAGGGAACAATGAGCAGTTCTTC. Translation gives CSARASGGNNEQFF.

The chain combines TRBV20-1 with TRBJ2-1; 12 bases line up with TRBD2. Germline CDR1 reads DFQATT; CDR2 reads SNEGSKA (reference sequence). This CDR3 comprises 13 residues. J lost 7 bases, V lost 6 bases, and 4 bases had no gene match. This CDR3 reads CSATGTSGNEQFF. CDR3 nucleotide sequence: TGCAGTGCAACCGGGACTAGCGGGAATGAGCAGTTCTTC.

The rearrangement joins TRBV5-1 to TRBJ2-7; 14 bases map to TRBD2. This CDR3 is built from 17 residues. Germline lookup yields CDR1 SGHRS and CDR2 YFSETQ. V was pared by 5 bases and J by 1 base, with 8 bases of the junction left unmatched. CDR3 sequence (DNA): TGCGCCAGCAGTTCCGGGACTAGCGGGAGTGGGTCCTACGAGCAGTACTTC. It codes for CASSSGTSGSGSYEQYF.

The chain is built from TRBV12-3 or TRBV12-4 and TRBJ2-2, with a weak D call TRBD2 (6 bases). Trimming cost V 5 bases and J 5 bases, with 12 bases left between them. This CDR3 is built from 14 residues. The CDR3 region is CASSPSSGTGELFF. The CDR3 nucleotides are TGTGCCAGCAGTCCTAGCAGCGGGACCGGGGAGCTGTTTTTT.

In regard to this clonotype: One end of the junction fails to match germline, which may point to a read error. The CDR3 sequence: CASSLEWGYEHYF. The CDR3 DNA follows: TGTGCCAGCAGCTTAGAGTGGGGGTACGAGCATTACTTC. The chain joins TRBV7-7 to TRBJ2-7; D may match TRBD1 or TRBD2 (5 bases each). Looked up from germline, CDR1 is SSHAT and CDR2 is FNYEAQ (reference sequence). This CDR3 has 13 residues.

The chain carries TRBV28 and TRBJ1-4; 8 bases are a match to TRBD1. Germline-derived CDR1 and CDR2 are MDHEN and SYDVKM. Trimming cost V 7 bases and J 14 bases; bases outside gene matches: 9. The CDR3 loop spans 12 amino acids. In DNA, the CDR3 is TGTGCCAGCACCAAACCGACAGGGGACCTGTTTTTT. Its protein is CASTKPTGDLFF.

The chain employs TRBV6-6 and TRBJ1-5; the D gene is possibly TRBD1 (5 bases). CDR1 and CDR2 (germline): MNHNY, SVGAGI (reference sequence). This CDR3 is built from 14 residues. Trimming took off 7 bases at V and 5 bases at J, with 15 bases between the two ends. The chain's CDR3 is CASKSFGGDQPQHF. The CDR3 nucleotides are TGTGCCAGCAAGTCGTTTGGGGGGGATCAGCCCCAGCATTTT.

The V and J genes are TRBV20-1 and TRBJ1-1, with D tentatively TRBD1 (5 bases). This CDR3 region has 12 residues. Germline CDR1 and CDR2: DFQATT and SNEGSKA (reference sequence). V gave up 2 bases and J gave up 8 bases, with 12 bases separating them. The CDR3 nucleotides are TGCAGTGCTAGAAGGGGAAGAGGGGAAGCTTTCTTT. Translated: CSARRGRGEAFF.

At least ten counts were recorded for this clonotype. The genes are TRBV19 and TRBJ1-2; 9 nucleotides agree with TRBD1. This CDR3 contains 14 residues. Germline CDR1 reads LNHDA; CDR2 reads SQIVND (reference sequence). V shed 6 bases, J shed 4 bases, and the junction held 6 bases outside the gene matches. The CDR3 DNA follows: TGTGCCAGTAGCTCCGGGACAGGGTCCTATGGCTACACCTTC. This translates into CASSSGTGSYGYTF. Filled out from reference TRBV19 and TRBJ1-2, the complete variable domain reads DGGITQSPKYLFRKEGQNVTLSCEQNLNHDAMYWYRQDPGQGLRLIYYSQIVNDFQKGDIAEGYSVSREKKESFPLTVTSAQKNPTAFYLCASSSGTGSYGYTFGSGTRLTVV.

The chain links TRBV28 to TRBJ1-6; perhaps TRBD1 as D (5 bases). This CDR3 region has 15 residues. CDR1 and CDR2 (germline): MDHEN, SYDVKM. The V and J ends lost 5 bases and 0 bases respectively, with 8 bases between them. Here the CDR3 DNA reads TGTGCCAGCAGTCCCGGGACCTCCTATAATTCACCCCTCCACTTT. Its translation: CASSPGTSYNSPLHF. Complete variable domain (other parts from reference TRBV28 and TRBJ1-6): DVKVTQSSRYLVKRTGEKVFLECVQDMDHENMFWYRQDPGLGLRLIYFSYDVKMKEKGDIPEGYSVSREKKERFSLILESASTNQTSMYLCASSPGTSYNSPLHFGNGTRLTVT.

This rearrangement joins TRBV20-1 to TRBJ2-5, with 14 bases that match TRBD2. This CDR3 comprises 16 residues. CDR1 is DFQATT and CDR2 is SNEGSKA in the germline V gene (reference sequence). After removal of 1 base from V and 11 bases from J, the junction contained 12 bases not matched to a gene. The CDR3 sequence: CSARVMTSGRAGEQYF. CDR3 sequence (DNA): TGCAGTGCTAGAGTCATGACTAGCGGGAGGGCAGGAGAGCAGTACTTC.

Note on this clonotype: Its ends do not fully match the called genes, so a read error is possible. The rearrangement uses TRBV27 and TRBJ2-3; 10 positions match TRBD2. The CDR3 extends over 17 amino acids. Per the germline V gene, CDR1 is MNHEY and CDR2 is SMNVEV (reference sequence). This CDR3 reads CAGSLSPSGSFTDTQYF. Written as DNA, the CDR3 is TGTGCCGGCAGTTTATCCCCTAGCGGGAGTTTCACAGATACGCAGTATTTT.

In this sample, this clonotype turned up a few times. V is TRBV15 and J is TRBJ2-5; maybe TRBD1 (6 bases). Germline V CDR1 and CDR2: LNHNV, YYDKDF (reference sequence). Trimming stripped 5 bases from V and 3 bases from J, with 13 bases between. The CDR3 covers 14 residues. CDR3 in amino acids: CATSHRVLKETQYF. CDR3 in DNA: TGTGCCACCAGCCACAGGGTCTTGAAAGAGACCCAGTACTTC.

The gene calls are TRBV7-2 and TRBJ2-7, with unresolved D. The CDR3 runs 13 residues. V was shortened by 5 bases and J by 7 bases, with 15 bases between the two germline ends. CDR1 is SGHTA, CDR2 FQGNSA, per germline. The CDR3 DNA is TGTGCCAGCAGCCCCCAGGCTACAAATGAGCAGTACTTC. It translates to CASSPQATNEQYF.

V gene TRBV21-1 combines with J gene TRBJ1-2; the DNA was not used to check the table's D call, TRBD1. TRBV21-1 corresponds to a pseudogene. This CDR3 spans 15 amino acids. For the CDR3, the DNA is TGTGCCAGCAGCAAAGCCGGACAGGGGTACTATGGCTACACCTTC. Translation: CASSKAGQGYYGYTF.

The chain joins TRBV15 to TRBJ1-1; D unresolved. The V end lost 0 bases, the J end lost 1 base, and 18 bases lay between the germline ends. The CDR3 has 18 residues. The germline V gene has CDR1 LNHNV and CDR2 YYDKDF (reference sequence). Here the CDR3 reads CATSRDLRFWAGNTEAFF. In DNA form, the CDR3 reads TGTGCCACCAGCAGAGATCTCCGCTTTTGGGCGGGGAACACTGAAGCTTTCTTT.

The chain uses TRBV18 and TRBJ1-1; no clear D gene. Deletions cut 4 bases from V and 8 bases from J, with 11 bases between. From germline, CDR1 is KGHSH and CDR2 LQKENI. The CDR3 consists of 12 residues. CDR3 coding DNA: TGTGCCAGCTCACAGAATCTAGGGGAAGCTTTCTTT. Encoded protein: CASSQNLGEAFF.

V and J are TRBV5-1 and TRBJ2-7, with D perhaps TRBD2 (5 bases). This CDR3 spans 13 amino acids. The V gene lost 6 bases and the J gene lost 7 bases, with 17 bases spanning the gap. Germline CDR1 SGHRS, CDR2 YFSETQ. The CDR3 spells CASTWEVSGEQYF. CDR3 bases: TGCGCCAGCACGTGGGAAGTTTCGGGGGAGCAGTACTTC. The whole variable domain, remainder taken from reference TRBV5-1 and TRBJ2-7, is KAGVTQTPRYLIKTRGQQVTLSCSPISGHRSVSWYQQTPGQGLQFLFEYFSETQRNKGNFPGRFSGRQFSNSRSEMNVSTLELGDSALYLCASTWEVSGEQYFGPGTRLTVT.

This clonotype was picked up a small number of times. The V call is TRBV5-1, the J call TRBJ1-2; possibly TRBD1 for D (6 bases). The CDR3 consists of 15 residues. Germline loops: CDR1 SGHRS, CDR2 YFSETQ. Trimming cost V 7 bases and J 1 base, with 17 bases left between them. CDR3: CASQTGIRSNYGYTF. CDR3 coding DNA: TGCGCCAGCCAAACAGGGATCAGGAGTAACTATGGCTACACCTTC.

This clonotype appeared many times. The rearrangement joins TRBV27 to TRBJ2-1, with 8 bases aligning to TRBD2. The CDR3 runs to 15 residues. The germline CDR1 and CDR2 sequences are MNHEY and SMNVEV (reference sequence). V was clipped by 5 bases and J by 6 bases; unmatched bases: 9. The CDR3 region has the DNA TGTGCCAGCAGTACCGGGACTAGGATATTCAATGAGCAGTTCTTC. Translation: CASSTGTRIFNEQFF.

This clonotype was counted between two and nine times. The chain employs TRBV7-8 and TRBJ1-2; D not certain. The CDR3 has 14 residues. Germline V gene lookup returns CDR1 SGHVS and CDR2 FQNEAQ. V lost 5 bases to trimming and J lost 8 bases, with 18 bases between them. CDR3 sequence reads: CASSPIHTLGGYTF. The CDR3 coding sequence is TGTGCCAGCAGCCCCATACATACTCTGGGGGGCTACACCTTC.

The chain links TRBV20-1 to TRBJ2-7; tentatively, D is TRBD2 (5 bases). This CDR3 is built from 13 residues. Trimming shortened V by 1 base and J by 7 bases, and 14 bases separated the two germline ends. Germline V gene data show CDR1 as DFQATT and CDR2 as SNEGSKA (reference sequence). CDR3 in DNA: TGCAGTGCTAGAGGAGGGTCGGGTAGTGAGCAGTACTTC. Protein: CSARGGSGSEQYF.

CDR3 in amino acids: CASSLGRGLAHNEQFF. Written as DNA, the CDR3 is TGCGCCAGCAGCTTGGGGAGGGGACTAGCTCACAATGAGCAGTTCTTC. The chain carries TRBV5-1 and TRBJ2-1; the match to TRBD2 covers 9 bases. Germline loops: CDR1 SGHRS, CDR2 YFSETQ. J was trimmed by 5 bases and V by 0 bases; bases with no gene match: 6. There are 16 residues in the CDR3.

The V call is TRBV6-1, the J call TRBJ1-5, with D uncertain. The CDR3 is 15 residues long. The V and J ends lost 1 base and 0 bases respectively, with 7 bases between them. Germline CDR1 MNHNS, CDR2 SASEGT. CDR3 in DNA: TGTGCCAGCAGTGAAGGACACCTTAGCAATCAGCCCCAGCATTTT. Protein: CASSEGHLSNQPQHF.

DNA of the CDR3: TGCAGTGCTAGAACGGACCTCAATCAGCCCCAGCATTTT. Protein product: CSARTDLNQPQHF. The V gene is TRBV20-1, the J gene TRBJ1-5; D gene uncertain. V gave up 2 bases and J gave up 3 bases, with 8 bases separating them. CDR3 length: 13 amino acids. The germline gives CDR1 DFQATT, CDR2 SNEGSKA (reference sequence).

The gene calls are TRBV6-5 and TRBJ1-6, with 9 bases matching TRBD1. The germline CDR1 and CDR2 sequences are MNHEY and SVGAGI. V trimming: 0 bases; J trimming: 6 bases; junction bases outside the gene matches: 6. CDR3 length: 17 amino acids. For the CDR3, the DNA is TGTGCCAGCAGTTACTCGAGGCCGGGACAGGGTAATTCACCCCTCCACTTT. As protein: CASSYSRPGQGNSPLHF.

V is TRBV2 and J is TRBJ1-4; tentatively, D is TRBD1 (5 bases). This CDR3 comprises 14 residues. V was shortened by 3 bases and J by 15 bases, with 20 bases between the two germline ends. Germline V gene data show CDR1 as SNHLY and CDR2 as FYNNEI. This CDR3 is CASSDQDTRGLMFF. For the CDR3, the DNA is TGTGCCAGCAGTGATCAAGACACCCGGGGCCTGATGTTTTTT.

This clonotype showed up just once. V is TRBV28 and J is TRBJ2-1; 8 nucleotides align to TRBD2. CDR3 length equals 15 residues. Germline V gene lookup returns CDR1 MDHEN and CDR2 SYDVKM. V was clipped by 6 bases and J by 3 bases; unmatched bases: 7. This CDR3 is CASRGSGRSYNEQFF. CDR3 sequence (DNA): TGTGCCAGCAGAGGAAGCGGGAGAAGCTACAATGAGCAGTTCTTC.

In this sample, this clonotype turned up many times. This chain links TRBV29-1 with TRBJ2-5, with D possibly called TRBD1 or TRBD2 (5 bases each). Germline V gene lookup returns CDR1 SQVTM and CDR2 ANQGSEA. The CDR3 is 13 amino acids. The V end was cut by 4 bases, the J end by 1 base, with 10 bases between. The CDR3 region is CSVAAGSQETQYF. CDR3 nucleotides: TGCAGCGTTGCGGCAGGGAGCCAAGAGACCCAGTACTTC.

This sequence joins TRBV2 and TRBJ2-4, with D maybe TRBD1 (5 bases). This CDR3 is built from 16 residues. V was pared by 2 bases and J by 3 bases, with 14 bases between. Germline V lookup: CDR1 SNHLY, CDR2 FYNNEI. CDR3: CASSETLREIKNIQYF. The CDR3 DNA follows: TGTGCCAGCAGTGAAACGCTCAGGGAAATCAAAAACATTCAGTACTTC.

V usage is TRBV9 and J usage is TRBJ2-4, with a tentative D call TRBD1 (6 bases). V shed 4 bases and J shed 9 bases, with 20 bases lying between them. The germline gives CDR1 SGDLS, CDR2 YYNGEE. CDR3 size: 15 residues. CDR3 loop: CASSPRQGTGTIQYF. CDR3 nucleotide sequence: TGTGCCAGCAGCCCACGGCAGGGGACGGGTACCATTCAGTACTTC.